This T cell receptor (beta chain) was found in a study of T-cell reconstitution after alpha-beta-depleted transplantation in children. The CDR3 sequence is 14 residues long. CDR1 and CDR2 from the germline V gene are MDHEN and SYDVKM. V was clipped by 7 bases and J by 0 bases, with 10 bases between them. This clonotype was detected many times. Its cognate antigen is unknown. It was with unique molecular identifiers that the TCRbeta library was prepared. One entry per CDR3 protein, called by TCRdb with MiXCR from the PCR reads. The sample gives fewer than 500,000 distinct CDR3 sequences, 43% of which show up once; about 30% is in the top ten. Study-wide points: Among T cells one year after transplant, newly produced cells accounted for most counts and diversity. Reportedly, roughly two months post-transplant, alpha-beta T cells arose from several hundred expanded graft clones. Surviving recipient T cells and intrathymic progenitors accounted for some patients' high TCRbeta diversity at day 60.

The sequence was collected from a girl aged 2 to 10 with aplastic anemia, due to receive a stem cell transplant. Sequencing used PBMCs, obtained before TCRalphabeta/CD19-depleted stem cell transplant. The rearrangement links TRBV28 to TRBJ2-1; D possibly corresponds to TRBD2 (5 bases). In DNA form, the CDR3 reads TGTGCCAGCATGGAGGATAGCTCCTACAATGAGCAGTTCTTC. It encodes CASMEDSSYNEQFF.